The 22 T cell receptor beta chains given below trace back to one sample, sequenced in a study of post-analysis software for immune sequencing data. Study-level results: Controls had lower frequencies than patients of five TRBV segments, which included TRBV5-6, TRBV5-1 and TRBV20-1.

Prepared libraries of TCR beta cDNA carried unique molecular identifiers. TCRdb reanalysed the PCR reads using MiXCR and keeps one entry per CDR3 protein. The repertoire has about 620,000 distinct CDR3 sequences, around 44% of them found once; the top ten carry roughly 1.7%. These receptors have no identified antigens. The sequenced sample consisted of blood. The receptor set was obtained from a girl aged 5 to 17 with multiple sclerosis.

V gene TRBV4-2 combines with J gene TRBJ2-7; the D is unclear. Trimming took off 0 bases at V and 3 bases at J, with 21 bases between the two ends. Germline CDR1 reads LGHNA; CDR2 reads YNFKEQ. The CDR3 totals 18 residues. CDR3 residues: CASSQDLDALRSHYEQYF. CDR3 in DNA: TGTGCCAGCAGCCAAGATCTCGACGCCTTAAGGTCGCACTACGAGCAGTACTTC.

This clonotype was recorded a few times. The chain carries TRBV4-1 and TRBJ2-1; TRBD2 matches 8 bases. Germline CDR1 and CDR2: MGHRA and YSYEKL. The junction had 9 bases not matched to a gene; V was cut back by 4 bases and J by 4 bases. The CDR3 is 16 amino acids. CDR3 amino acids: CASSRMGGGRYNEQFF. CDR3 nucleotide sequence: TGCGCCAGCAGCCGTATGGGGGGCGGGAGGTACAATGAGCAGTTCTTC.

V is TRBV29-1 and J is TRBJ2-4; D might be TRBD2 (6 bases). The CDR3 is 15 residues long. Per germline, CDR1 SQVTM and CDR2 ANQGSEA. Trimming cost V 6 bases and J 0 bases, with 15 bases left between them. CDR3 sequence (DNA): TGCAGCGTCTCAGGGACTGCACTAGCCAAAAACATTCAGTACTTC. Translated, it gives CSVSGTALAKNIQYF.

As concerns this clonotype: One junction end disagrees with the germline gene, perhaps due to a read error. The chain links TRBV12-3 or TRBV12-4 to TRBJ2-3; D tentatively reads TRBD1 or TRBD2 (5 bases each). The CDR3 consists of 15 residues. The CDR3 loop is CASIPRDLRTDAQYF. In DNA form, the CDR3 reads TGTGCCAGCATACCCCGGGACCTTCGCACAGATGCGCAGTATTTT.

Turning to this clonotype: Relative to the germline gene, one junction end is altered; a read error may explain this. The CDR3 loop is CASSLSPGHTDTRYF. The CDR3 DNA reads TGTGCCAGCAGCTTATCTCCCGGCCACACAGATACGCGGTATTTT. V is TRBV7-6 and J is TRBJ2-3; D remains ambiguous. CDR3 size: 15 residues. The germline V gene has CDR1 SGHVS and CDR2 FNYEAQ.

The chain has TRBV7-9 and TRBJ2-4; tentative D call: TRBD1 (6 bases). This CDR3 spans 14 amino acids. Germline CDR1 reads SEHNR; CDR2 reads FQNEAQ (reference sequence). Trimming took 6 bases from V and 2 from J, leaving 11 bases between them. The CDR3 DNA sequence: TGTGCCAGCAGTTCCACAGGGTCCAAAAACATTCAGTACTTC. Encoded protein: CASSSTGSKNIQYF.

Remarks on this clonotype: A much larger clone lies one base from this, so it may be a read error. J is TRBJ2-7 and V is TRBV6-5; no reliable D call. Germline assignment: CDR1 MNHEY and CDR2 SVGAGI. This CDR3 is built from 14 residues. The CDR3 sequence is CASRYSLRAYEQYF. In DNA, the CDR3 is TGTGCCAGCAGGTACTCCCTAAGGGCCTACGAGCAGTACTTC.

The chain uses TRBV7-2 and TRBJ1-2; weak D call: TRBD1 (5 bases). The germline V gene encodes CDR1 SGHTA and CDR2 FQGNSA. Trimming took off 0 bases at V and 6 bases at J, with 14 bases between the two ends. The CDR3 spans 15 residues. The CDR3 spells CASSLAEGLNHGYTF. The CDR3, as DNA: TGTGCCAGCAGCTTAGCGGAGGGACTGAACCATGGCTACACCTTC.

The chain couples TRBV20-1 to TRBJ2-4; D gene unclear. The CDR3 spans 10 residues. With 4 bases removed from V and 13 bases from J, the gap between germline ends came to 11 bases. Germline loops: CDR1 DFQATT, CDR2 SNEGSKA (reference sequence). In DNA form, the CDR3 reads TGCAGTGCTATGGTGCCGCCGCAGTACTTC. This encodes CSAMVPPQYF.

This chain uses TRBV24-1 with TRBJ2-5; no clear D gene. Trimming cost V 4 bases and J 4 bases, with 6 bases left between them. Germline V lookup: CDR1 KGHDR, CDR2 SFDVKD. The CDR3 runs to 12 residues. The CDR3 region has the DNA TGTGCCACCAGTGAGTTCGGAGAGACCCAGTACTTC. It codes for CATSEFGETQYF.

The chain couples TRBV12-3 or TRBV12-4 to TRBJ1-2, with a weak D call TRBD1 (6 bases). Deletions cut 4 bases from V and 8 bases from J, with 11 bases between. CDR3 length: 12 residues. CDR3 residues: CASSWQGSGYTF. The DNA for the CDR3 is TGTGCCAGCAGTTGGCAGGGGAGCGGCTACACCTTC.

CDR3 amino acids: CASSPRPSYEQYF. The CDR3 bases are TGTGCCAGCAGTCCCCGTCCGTCCTACGAGCAGTACTTC. The V and J genes are TRBV12-3 or TRBV12-4 and TRBJ2-7; no definite D call. V gave up 5 bases and J gave up 1 base, with 9 bases separating them. The CDR3 runs to 13 residues.

The rearrangement joins TRBV12-3 or TRBV12-4 to TRBJ2-4; D is possibly TRBD2 (6 bases). This CDR3 is built from 14 residues. The germline V and J ends were trimmed by 5 bases and 3 bases, with 11 bases remaining between them. CDR3: CASSGGWDKNIQYF. As DNA, the CDR3 is TGTGCCAGCAGTGGGGGGTGGGACAAAAACATTCAGTACTTC.

The rearrangement joins TRBV12-3 or TRBV12-4 to TRBJ2-3, with 8 positions matching TRBD2. The CDR3 is made up of 17 amino acids. Trimming took 3 bases from V and 2 from J; bases not matched to a gene: 10. The DNA for the CDR3 is TGTGCCAGCAGTTTGGGTCATCCGGGACTAGTCACAGATACGCAGTATTTT. Protein sequence: CASSLGHPGLVTDTQYF.

V gene TRBV15 combines with J gene TRBJ2-1, with 8 bases matching TRBD1. The trim removed 9 bases at V and 3 bases at J, leaving 7 bases unmatched. The CDR3 is made up of 14 amino acids. Germline V lookup: CDR1 LNHNV, CDR2 YYDKDF (reference sequence). Written as DNA, the CDR3 is TGTGCCACTGGGGGGACAGGATACTACAATGAGCAGTTCTTC. Translating it yields CATGGTGYYNEQFF.

The CDR3 loop reads CASSELLRANYGYTF. CDR3 DNA: TGTGCCAGCAGCGAACTTCTCAGGGCTAACTATGGCTACACCTTC. This chain joins TRBV6-6 and TRBJ1-2; maybe TRBD1 (5 bases). Trimming removed 6 bases from V and 0 bases from J, with 14 bases in between. Germline V lookup: CDR1 MNHNY, CDR2 SVGAGI (reference sequence). The CDR3 is made up of 15 amino acids.

The chain combines TRBV29-1 with TRBJ1-5, with a weak D call TRBD1 (5 bases). The CDR3 sequence is 13 residues long. V was shortened by 6 bases and J by 6 bases, with 15 bases between the two germline ends. Looked up from germline, CDR1 is SQVTM and CDR2 is ANQGSEA. This CDR3 is CSVQEAMRQPQHF. CDR3 nucleotide sequence: TGCAGCGTACAGGAGGCAATGCGTCAGCCCCAGCATTTT.

This clonotype was counted only a few times. The rearrangement joins TRBV7-2 to TRBJ2-5; D uncertain. The assigned J gene may be wrong: the sequence end matches TRBJ2-7 better. The CDR3 length is 12 residues. CDR1 SGHTA and CDR2 FQGNSA come from the germline V gene. CDR3 region: CASSNLPHEQYF. The CDR3 nucleotides read TGTGCCAGCAGCAATCTACCCCACGAGCAGTACTTC.

There are a few counts of this clonotype. The V call is TRBV12-3 or TRBV12-4, the J call TRBJ2-7, with D maybe TRBD2 (5 bases). The CDR3 covers 14 residues. The V end lost 4 bases, the J end lost 0 bases, and 10 bases lay between the germline ends. The CDR3 is CASSSWTLSYEQYF. The CDR3 nucleotides are TGTGCCAGCAGTTCCTGGACTCTCTCCTACGAGCAGTACTTC.

This clonotype has more than one count but fewer than ten. The chain employs TRBV5-1 and TRBJ2-3; the D is unclear. Germline CDR1 and CDR2: SGHRS and YFSETQ. Trimming stripped 5 bases from V and 0 bases from J, with 10 bases between. This CDR3 spans 14 amino acids. Here the CDR3 reads CASRIQQSTDTQYF. Written as DNA, the CDR3 is TGCGCCAGCAGAATACAGCAGAGCACAGATACGCAGTATTTT.

This clonotype was counted a single time. The chain employs TRBV7-9 and TRBJ1-2; D uncertain. CDR1 and CDR2 (germline): SEHNR, FQNEAQ (reference sequence). There are 15 residues in the CDR3. Trimming removed 6 bases at V and 6 bases at J, with 20 bases between. Written as DNA, the CDR3 is TGTGCCAGCAGTCTCGGGTACCGCTATGGGAATGGCTACACCTTC. Translating it yields CASSLGYRYGNGYTF. The entire variable domain, with the rest obtained from reference TRBV7-9 and TRBJ1-2, is as follows: DTGVSQNPRHKITKRGQNVTFRCDPISEHNRLYWYRQTLGQGPEFLTYFQNEAQLEKSRLLSDRFSAERPKGSFSTLEIQRTEQGDSAMYLCASSLGYRYGNGYTFGSGTRLTVV.

The V call is TRBV29-1, the J call TRBJ2-3; D ambiguous. CDR3 length: 13 amino acids. Germline CDR1 is SQVTM and CDR2 is ANQGSEA. With 6 bases removed from V and 0 bases from J, the gap between germline ends came to 10 bases. The CDR3 nucleotides are TGCAGCGTGGACCAGGCTAGCACAGATACGCAGTATTTT. Translating it yields CSVDQASTDTQYF.